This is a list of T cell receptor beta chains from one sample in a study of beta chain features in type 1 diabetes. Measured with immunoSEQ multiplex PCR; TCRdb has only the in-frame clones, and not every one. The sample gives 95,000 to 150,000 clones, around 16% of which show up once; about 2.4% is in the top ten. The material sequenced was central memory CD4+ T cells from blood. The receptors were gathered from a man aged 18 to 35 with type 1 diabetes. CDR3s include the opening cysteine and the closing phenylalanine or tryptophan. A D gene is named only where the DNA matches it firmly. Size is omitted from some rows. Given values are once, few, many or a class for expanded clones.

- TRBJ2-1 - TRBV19 CASSMGYNEQFF TGTGCCAGTAGTATGGGTTACAATGAGCAGTTCTTC
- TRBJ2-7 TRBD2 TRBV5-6 CASSLTSGRGEQYF TGTGCCAGCAGCTTGACTAGCGGGAGGGGTGAGCAGTACTTC
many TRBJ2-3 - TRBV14 CASSLSSGTNTDTQYF TGTGCCAGCAGCCTCTCGAGTGGGACCAACACAGATACGCAGTATTTT
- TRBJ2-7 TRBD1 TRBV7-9 CASSGDRDYEQYF TGTGCCAGCAGCGGGGACAGGGATTACGAGCAGTACTTC
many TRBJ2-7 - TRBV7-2 CASSRDRSSYEQYF TGTGCCAGCAGCAGAGACAGGAGCTCCTACGAGCAGTACTTC
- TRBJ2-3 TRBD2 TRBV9 CASSVGGGNTDTQYF TGTGCCAGCAGCGTTGGCGGGGGAAACACAGATACGCAGTATTTT
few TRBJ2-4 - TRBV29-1 CSVEGAKNIQYF TGCAGCGTTGAAGGGGCCAAAAACATTCAGTACTTC
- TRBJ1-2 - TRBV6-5 CASSPGGTDYGYTF TGTGCCAGCAGTCCCGGAGGGACGGATTATGGCTACACCTTC
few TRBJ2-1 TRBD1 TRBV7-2 CASSFYRGLRGEQFF TGTGCCAGCAGCTTTTACAGGGGGCTAAGGGGTGAGCAGTTCTTC
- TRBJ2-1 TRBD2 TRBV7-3 CASSPLLAAINEQFF TGTGCCAGCAGCCCCCTCCTAGCGGCGATAAATGAGCAGTTCTTC
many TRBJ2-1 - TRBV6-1 CASSEAVGQSYNEQFF TGTGCCAGCAGTGAAGCGGTCGGTCAGTCCTACAATGAGCAGTTCTTC
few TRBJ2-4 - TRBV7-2 CASSLCRGNIQYF TGTGCCAGCAGCTTGTGTAGGGGAAACATTCAGTACTTC
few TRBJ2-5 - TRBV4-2 CASSQDALVKETQYF TGTGCCAGCAGCCAAGATGCACTAGTTAAAGAGACCCAGTACTTC
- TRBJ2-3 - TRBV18 CASSPGLSTDTQYF TGTGCCAGCTCACCTGGACTTAGCACAGATACGCAGTATTTT
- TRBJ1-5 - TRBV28 CASTERGQPQHF TGTGCCAGCACTGAGAGGGGTCAGCCCCAGCATTTT
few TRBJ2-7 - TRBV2 CASSEGGHERVEQYF TGTGCCAGCAGTGAAGGGGGACATGAACGGGTAGAGCAGTACTTC
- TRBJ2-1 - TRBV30 CAWSTLSGQFF TGTGCCTGGAGTACATTATCTGGGCAGTTCTTC
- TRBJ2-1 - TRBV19 CASKGGSYNEQFF TGTGCCAGTAAAGGTGGTTCCTACAATGAGCAGTTCTTC
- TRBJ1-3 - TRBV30 CASTINSGNTIYF TGTGCCTCTACGATTAACTCTGGAAACACCATATATTTT
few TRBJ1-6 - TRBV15 CATSRVQAENSPLHF TGTGCCACCAGCAGAGTACAGGCGGAGAATTCACCCCTCCACTTT
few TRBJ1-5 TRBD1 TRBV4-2 CASSQDRKQGDQPQHF TGTGCCAGCAGCCAAGATCGAAAACAGGGGGATCAGCCCCAGCATTTT
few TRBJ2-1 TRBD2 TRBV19 CASSGPAMGLAGGNNYNEQFF TGTGCCAGTAGTGGCCCCGCGATGGGACTAGCGGGAGGGAATAACTACAATGAGCAGTTCTTC
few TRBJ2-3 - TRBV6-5 CASHGVETDTQYF TGTGCCAGCCATGGGGTCGAGACAGATACGCAGTATTTT
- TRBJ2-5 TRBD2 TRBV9 CASSAGTSGRIQETQYF TGTGCCAGCAGCGCAGGGACTAGCGGGAGAATCCAAGAGACCCAGTACTTC
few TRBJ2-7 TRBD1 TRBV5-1 CASSSGTGITYEQYF TGCGCCAGCAGCTCCGGGACAGGAATAACCTACGAGCAGTACTTC
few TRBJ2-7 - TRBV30 CAWSVGRPYEQYF TGTGCCTGGAGTGTAGGACGGCCCTACGAGCAGTACTTC
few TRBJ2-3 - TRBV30 CAWSVLAGGIGTQYF TGTGCCTGGAGTGTACTAGCAGGGGGTATCGGTACGCAGTATTTT
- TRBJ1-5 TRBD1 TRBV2 CASRQQGSGNQPQHF TGTGCCAGCAGACAACAGGGGTCGGGCAATCAGCCCCAGCATTTT
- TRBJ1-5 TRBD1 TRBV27 CASSPTGGPQHF TGTGCCAGCAGTCCTACAGGGGGGCCCCAGCATTTT
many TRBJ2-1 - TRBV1 CTSSSGILKFF TGCACCAGCAGCTCAGGTATTCTGAAGTTCTTC
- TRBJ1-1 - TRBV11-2 CASSLAGSVTEAFF TGTGCCAGCAGCTTAGCCGGCAGTGTCACTGAAGCTTTCTTT
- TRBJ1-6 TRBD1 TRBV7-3 CASSLTAGGESPLHF TGTGCCAGCAGCTTAACGGCAGGGGGCGAATCACCCCTCCACTTT
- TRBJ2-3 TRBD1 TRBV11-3 CASSFDRATDTQYF TGTGCCAGCAGCTTCGACAGGGCCACAGATACGCAGTATTTT
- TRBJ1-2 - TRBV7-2 CASSLEPGGTYGYTF TGTGCCAGCAGCTTAGAACCTGGGGGTACCTATGGCTACACCTTC
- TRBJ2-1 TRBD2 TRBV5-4 CASSETSGSYNEQFF TGTGCCAGCAGCGAGACTAGCGGTTCCTACAATGAGCAGTTCTTC
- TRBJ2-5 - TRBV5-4 CASSLPAETQYF TGTGCCAGCAGCCTCCCCGCAGAGACCCAGTACTTC
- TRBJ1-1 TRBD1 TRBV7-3 CASSRDRWTEAFF TGTGCCAGCAGCCGGGACAGATGGACTGAAGCTTTCTTT
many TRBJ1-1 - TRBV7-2 CASSPNRVMNTEAFF TGTGCCAGCAGCCCGAACAGGGTTATGAACACTGAAGCTTTCTTT
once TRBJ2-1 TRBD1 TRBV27 CASSSRRPDRDNEQFF TGTGCCAGCAGTTCACGGCGGCCAGACAGGGATAATGAGCAGTTCTTC
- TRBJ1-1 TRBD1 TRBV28 CASSSDREGEAFF TGTGCCAGCAGTTCGGACAGGGAAGGAGAAGCTTTCTTT
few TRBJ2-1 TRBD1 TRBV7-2 CASSSVGQGGFEQFF TGTGCCAGCAGCTCAGTGGGACAGGGCGGTTTCGAGCAGTTCTTC
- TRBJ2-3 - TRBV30 CARGAPAGTDTQYF TGTGCCCGGGGAGCCCCAGCGGGCACAGATACGCAGTATTTT
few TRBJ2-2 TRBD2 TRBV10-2 CASSGTSGGLSPPFSNTGELFF TGCGCCAGCAGTGGGACTAGCGGGGGGCTTTCTCCGCCCTTCTCGAACACCGGGGAGCTGTTTTTT
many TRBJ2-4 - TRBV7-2 CASSFTATIQYF TGTGCCAGCAGCTTCACCGCGACCATTCAGTACTTC
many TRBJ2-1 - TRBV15 CATSAWTASPYNEQFF TGTGCCACCAGCGCCTGGACGGCCTCTCCCTACAATGAGCAGTTCTTC
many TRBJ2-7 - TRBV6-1 CASSEEQGRSYEQYF TGTGCCAGCAGTGAAGAACAGGGCCGCTCCTACGAGCAGTACTTC
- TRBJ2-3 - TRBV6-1 CASSEGGGADTQYF TGTGCCAGCAGTGAAGGTGGCGGGGCAGATACGCAGTATTTT
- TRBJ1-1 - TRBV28 CASVQGVLATEAFF TGTGCCAGTGTACAAGGGGTTTTGGCCACTGAAGCTTTCTTT
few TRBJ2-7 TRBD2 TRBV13 CASSLTSGPYEQYF TGTGCCAGCAGCTTAACTAGCGGCCCCTACGAGCAGTACTTC
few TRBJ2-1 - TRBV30 CAWSWGPGQFF TGTGCCTGGAGCTGGGGACCGGGGCAGTTCTTC
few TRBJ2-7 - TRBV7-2 CASSLDISIAYEQYF TGTGCCAGCAGCTTAGATATTAGTATTGCCTACGAGCAGTACTTC
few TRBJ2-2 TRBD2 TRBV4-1 CASSHPSGVNGELFF TGCGCCAGCAGCCACCCTAGCGGGGTCAACGGGGAGCTGTTTTTT
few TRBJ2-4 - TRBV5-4 CASSSPANIAKNIQYF TGTGCCAGCAGCTCGCCGGCTAATATAGCCAAAAACATTCAGTACTTC
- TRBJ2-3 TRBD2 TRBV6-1 CASRPRGGDTQYF TGTGCCAGCAGACCGCGGGGGGGAGATACGCAGTATTTT
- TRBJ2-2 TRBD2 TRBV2 CASMYGLAGAGELFF TGTGCCAGCATGTACGGACTAGCGGGAGCCGGGGAGCTGTTTTTT
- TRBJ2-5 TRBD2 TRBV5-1 CASSPGLAGLQETQYF TGCGCCAGCAGCCCGGGACTAGCGGGGCTCCAAGAGACCCAGTACTTC
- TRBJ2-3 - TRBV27 CASSLDGRTDTQYF TGTGCCAGCAGTTTAGATGGCCGCACAGATACGCAGTATTTT
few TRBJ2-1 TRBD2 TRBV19 CASNPGLAANNEQFF TGTGCCAGTAACCCGGGACTAGCGGCAAACAATGAGCAGTTCTTC
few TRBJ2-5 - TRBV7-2 CASSLNQETQYF TGTGCCAGCAGCTTAAACCAAGAGACCCAGTACTTC
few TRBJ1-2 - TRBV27 CASSPSRGRYGYTF TGTGCCAGCAGCCCCTCTCGGGGCCGCTATGGCTACACCTTC